Sequencing of this T cell receptor (beta chain) was carried out in a study of blood T cells in healthy people across ages. The V gene lost 3 bases and the J gene lost 2 bases, with 11 bases spanning the gap. Germline loops: CDR1 SNHLY, CDR2 FYNNEI. There are 14 residues in the CDR3. Overall study findings and caveats: Naive and antigen-experienced cells were not separated, limiting conclusive comparison.

A note on this clonotype: What it binds is not known.

Primed by a sample-barcoded 5' primer and a J-beta primer mix, a second PCR proceeded for roughly 6 to 12 cycles. Using its own MiXCR run on the 5' RACE reads, TCRdb lists one record per CDR3 protein. The sample records 600,000 to 650,000 distinct CDR3 sequences, 58% being singletons. Sequencing was carried out using blood. This TCR was recovered from a man in his 60s in good health. This chain uses TRBV2 with TRBJ2-7; D is uncertain. The CDR3 DNA sequence: TGTGCCAGCAGTGATGGTTCCGGACCCTACGAGCAGTACTTC. This codes for CASSDGSGPYEQYF. Full variable domain (outside the CDR3, taken from reference TRBV2 and TRBJ2-7): EPEVTQTPSHQVTQMGQEVILRCVPISNHLYFYWYRQILGQKVEFLVSFYNNEISEKSEIFDDQFSVERPDGSNFTLKIRSTKLEDSAMYFCASSDGSGPYEQYFGPGTRLTVT.